This TCR beta chain was sequenced in a study of shared clonotypes between healthy human individuals. Study results and caveats: Naive subsets tended to show greater estimated richness than memory subsets.

The CDR3 runs to 15 residues. The V end lost 1 base, the J end lost 3 bases, and 10 bases lay between the germline ends. Germline-derived CDR1 and CDR2 are SEHNR and FQNEAQ (reference sequence). With regard to this clone: Its antigen is undetermined.

Naive CD8 isolation took CD45RO-negative cells positively selected for CCR7 and excluded terminally differentiated effector memory CD45RA+ cells. Researchers divided each subset's genomic DNA evenly across several immunoSEQ plates. Some clones are missing from TCRdb's copy, which holds only in-frame ones; the method was immunoSEQ multiplex PCR. The sample contains fewer than 1 million clones, around 96% of which appear only once. Sequenced sample: naive CD8+ T cells sorted from blood. The source of this sequence is a young man in good health. The J gene is TRBJ2-1, the V gene TRBV7-9; D ambiguous. The CDR3 sequence: CASSLDSVIYNEQFF. The CDR3 nucleotides are TGTGCCAGCAGCTTAGATTCGGTGATCTACAATGAGCAGTTCTTC.